One sample yielded the 5 T cell receptor beta chains listed below, sequenced in a study of CD8+ T cells in alopecia areata. Regarding treatment: oral pan-JAK inhibitor, 5-10 mg twice daily. RNA extraction was followed by reverse transcription into cDNA, which acted as the sequencing template. Profiled with immunoSEQ multiplex PCR; TCRdb holds only in-frame clones, not every one. The table has about 150,000 clones, about 59% seen once. The sequences come from CD8+ T cells sorted from blood, collected at week 4, from a patient treated with tofacitinib. These receptor sequences come from a human donor with alopecia areata.

The chain carries TRBV5-6 and TRBJ2-1, with D perhaps TRBD2 (6 bases). Germline assignment: CDR1 SGHDT and CDR2 YYEEEE. The CDR3 has 16 amino acids. Deletions cut 0 bases from V and 3 bases from J, with 13 bases between. The CDR3 is CASSLEYRGVYNEQFF. The CDR3 DNA is TGTGCCAGCAGCTTGGAGTATCGCGGGGTCTACAATGAGCAGTTCTTC.

The chain combines TRBV7-9 with TRBJ2-7; D is uncertain. V was shortened by 5 bases and J by 6 bases, with 17 bases between the two germline ends. This CDR3 is 14 amino acids long. Germline V gene lookup returns CDR1 SEHNR and CDR2 FQNEAQ (reference sequence). CDR3 amino acids: CASSPPGSPLEQYF. CDR3 sequence (DNA): TGTGCCAGCAGCCCTCCGGGTTCCCCTCTCGAGCAGTACTTC.

The table lists this clone with a count of one. V is TRBV5-4 and J is TRBJ1-5, with D hard to call. The CDR3 spans 16 residues. Trimming removed 0 bases at V and 1 base at J, with 11 bases between. CDR1 and CDR2 (germline): SGHNT, YYREEE (reference sequence). CDR3 amino acids: CASSLASFGSNQPQHF. Here the CDR3 DNA reads TGTGCCAGCAGCTTGGCCTCTTTCGGGAGCAATCAGCCCCAGCATTTT.

The chain has TRBV6-5 and TRBJ2-5, with a tentative D call TRBD2 (7 bases). Between the trimmed V and J ends, which lost 1 base and 4 bases, there was a span of 16 bases. The germline V gene encodes CDR1 MNHEY and CDR2 SVGAGI. The CDR3 length is 16 residues. The CDR3 loop reads CASSYLRGRLGETQYF. The CDR3 DNA is TGTGCCAGCAGTTACTTGCGGGGGCGACTAGGAGAGACCCAGTACTTC.

The chain recombines TRBV11-2 with TRBJ1-1; the D gene is possibly TRBD1 (6 bases). The germline V gene encodes CDR1 SGHAT and CDR2 FQNNGV. V was shortened by 0 bases and J by 4 bases, with 12 bases between the two germline ends. The CDR3 is made up of 15 amino acids. The CDR3 DNA reads TGTGCCAGCAGCTTAGACTTATTAGGGGGCACTGAAGCTTTCTTT. The encoded protein is CASSLDLLGGTEAFF.